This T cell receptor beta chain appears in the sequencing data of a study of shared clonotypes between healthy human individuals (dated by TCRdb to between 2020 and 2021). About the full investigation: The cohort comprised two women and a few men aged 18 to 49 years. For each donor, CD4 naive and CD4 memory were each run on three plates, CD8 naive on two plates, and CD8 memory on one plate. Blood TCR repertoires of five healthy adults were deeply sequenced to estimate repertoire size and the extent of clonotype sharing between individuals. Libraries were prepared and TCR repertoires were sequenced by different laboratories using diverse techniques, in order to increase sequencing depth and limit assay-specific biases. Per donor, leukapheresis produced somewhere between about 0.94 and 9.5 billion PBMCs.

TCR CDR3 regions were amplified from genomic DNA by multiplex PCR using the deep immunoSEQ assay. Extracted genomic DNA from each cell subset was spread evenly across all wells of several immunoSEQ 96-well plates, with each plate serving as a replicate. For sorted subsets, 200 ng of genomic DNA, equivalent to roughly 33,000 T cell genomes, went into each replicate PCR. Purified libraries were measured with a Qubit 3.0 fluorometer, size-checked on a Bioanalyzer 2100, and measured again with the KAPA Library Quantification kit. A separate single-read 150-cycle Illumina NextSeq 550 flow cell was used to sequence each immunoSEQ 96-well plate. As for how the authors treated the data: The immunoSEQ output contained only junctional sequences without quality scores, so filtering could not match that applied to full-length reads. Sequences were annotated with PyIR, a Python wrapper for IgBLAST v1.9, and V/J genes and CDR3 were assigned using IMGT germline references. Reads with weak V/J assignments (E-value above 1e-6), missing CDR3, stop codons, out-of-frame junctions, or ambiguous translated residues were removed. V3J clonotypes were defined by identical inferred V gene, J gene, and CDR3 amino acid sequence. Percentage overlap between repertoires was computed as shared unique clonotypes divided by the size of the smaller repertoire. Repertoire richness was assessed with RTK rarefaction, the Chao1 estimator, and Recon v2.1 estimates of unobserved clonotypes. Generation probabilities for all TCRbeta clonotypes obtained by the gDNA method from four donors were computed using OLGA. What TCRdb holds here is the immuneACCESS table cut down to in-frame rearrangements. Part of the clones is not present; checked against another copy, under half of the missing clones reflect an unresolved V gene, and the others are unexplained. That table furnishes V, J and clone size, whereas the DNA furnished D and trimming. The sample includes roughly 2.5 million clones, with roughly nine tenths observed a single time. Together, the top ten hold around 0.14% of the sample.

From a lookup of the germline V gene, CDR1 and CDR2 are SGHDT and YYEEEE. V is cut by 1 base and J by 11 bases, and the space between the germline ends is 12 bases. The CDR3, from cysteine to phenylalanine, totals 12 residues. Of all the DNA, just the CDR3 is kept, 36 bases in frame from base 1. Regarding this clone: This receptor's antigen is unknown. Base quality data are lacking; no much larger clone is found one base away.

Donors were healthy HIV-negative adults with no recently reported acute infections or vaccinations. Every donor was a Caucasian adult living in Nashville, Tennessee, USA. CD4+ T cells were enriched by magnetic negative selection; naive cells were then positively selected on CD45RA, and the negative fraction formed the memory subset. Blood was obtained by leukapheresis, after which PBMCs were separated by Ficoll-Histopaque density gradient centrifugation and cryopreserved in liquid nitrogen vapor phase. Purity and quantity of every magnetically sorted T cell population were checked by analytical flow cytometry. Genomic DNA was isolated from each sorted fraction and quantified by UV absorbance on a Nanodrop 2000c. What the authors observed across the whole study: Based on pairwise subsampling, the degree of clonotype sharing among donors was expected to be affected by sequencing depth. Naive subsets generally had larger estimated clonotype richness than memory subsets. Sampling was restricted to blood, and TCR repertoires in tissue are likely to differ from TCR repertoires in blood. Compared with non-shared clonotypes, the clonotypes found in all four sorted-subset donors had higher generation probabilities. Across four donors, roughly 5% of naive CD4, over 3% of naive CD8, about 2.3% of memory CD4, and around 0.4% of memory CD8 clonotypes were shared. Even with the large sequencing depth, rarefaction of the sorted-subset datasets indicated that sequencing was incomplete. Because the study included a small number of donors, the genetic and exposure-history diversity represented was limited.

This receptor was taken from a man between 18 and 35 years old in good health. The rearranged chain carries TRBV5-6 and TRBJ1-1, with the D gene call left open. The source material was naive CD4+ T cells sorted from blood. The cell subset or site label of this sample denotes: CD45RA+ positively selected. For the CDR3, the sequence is CASSLSGKGAFF. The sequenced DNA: TGTGCCAGCAGCTTGTCGGGAAAAGGGGCTTTCTTT.